This T cell receptor (beta chain) was observed in a study of cytomegalovirus exposure and HLA in healthy donors. V lost 0 bases and J lost 3; bases outside the gene matches: 10. Germline CDR1 is SNHLY and CDR2 is FYNNEI. This CDR3 is 17 amino acids long. Primers included in the PCR were 60 Vbeta and 13 Jbeta primers. The repertoire was sequenced with immunoSEQ multiplex PCR; TCRdb's copy has only in-frame clones and lacks some. This table holds around 130,000 clones, 84% found once. The donors were healthy bone marrow donors. The sequence derives from a man in his fifties or sixties in good health and CMV-seronegative. The gene calls are TRBV2 and TRBJ2-7; 8 nucleotides align to TRBD2. The material sequenced was PBMCs. The CDR3 DNA reads TGTGCCAGCAGTGAAGCGCTCGGGCGGGGGGCAAGCTACGAGCAGTACTTC. Translating it yields CASSEALGRGASYEQYF.